The source of this T cell receptor (beta chain) is a study of regulatory T cells in long-lasting Graves disease. In this sample, this clonotype turned up many times. The CDR3 spans 15 residues. V was shortened by 4 bases and J by 6 bases, with 19 bases between the two germline ends. From germline, CDR1 is SNHLY and CDR2 FYNNEI. Arm-PCR of CDR3 regions with iRepertoire HTBI primers generated TCR beta libraries. Via MiXCR, TCRdb re-called the multiplex PCR reads, giving one row per CDR3 protein. The sample records about 430,000 distinct CDR3 sequences, around 23% being singletons. Described time point: persistent/refractory GD, antithyroid drugs over 5 years with positive TRAb. PBMCs provided the RNA from which the TCR library was made.

The genes are TRBV2 and TRBJ2-7; D is unclear. Material: peripheral blood mononuclear cells (PBMCs), obtained when the disease was refractory, from a patient treated with antithyroid drugs. The TCR originated in a female donor with Graves disease. The CDR3 reads CASSAMPAPLGEQYF. CDR3 bases: TGTGCCAGCAGTGCTATGCCCGCCCCCTTGGGCGAGCAGTACTTC. The variable domain in full, with the rest retrieved from reference TRBV2 and TRBJ2-7, is EPEVTQTPSHQVTQMGQEVILRCVPISNHLYFYWYRQILGQKVEFLVSFYNNEISEKSEIFDDQFSVERPDGSNFTLKIRSTKLEDSAMYFCASSAMPAPLGEQYFGPGTRLTVT.